What follows are 20 T cell receptor beta chains derived from one specimen sequenced in a study of glioma-infiltrating T cells. The iRepertoire nested amplicon-rescue multiplex PCR amplified TCR alpha and beta CDR3s from RNA. One entry per CDR3 protein, called by TCRdb with MiXCR from the multiplex PCR reads. The sample contains about 400,000 distinct CDR3 sequences, around 38% of which appear only once. Material: glioma tissue, nonneoplastic brain tissue, or PBMCs (not recorded which). The receptor source for this set is a human donor with low-grade glioma or glioblastoma, undergoing nonglioma brain surgery, or in good health (not recorded which).

This clonotype was detected ten times or more. The V call is TRBV27, the J call TRBJ2-3; 10 bases match TRBD2. J gave up 5 bases and V 6 bases, and 8 bases lay outside the gene matches. The CDR3 runs to 15 residues. Germline V gives CDR1 MNHEY, CDR2 SMNVEV (reference sequence). For the CDR3, the DNA is TGTGCCAGCAGCTCCAGCGGGAGGGCGGTAGATACGCAGTATTTT. Protein: CASSSSGRAVDTQYF.

There are a few counts of this clonotype. The CDR3 DNA follows: TGCAGTGCTAGGATGGGTAACAGGGCCTACGAGCAGTACTTC. It encodes CSARMGNRAYEQYF. V and J are TRBV20-1 and TRBJ2-7, with D possibly matching TRBD1 (6 bases). Trimming left V 3 bases short and J 2 bases short, with 14 bases between. The CDR3 runs to 14 residues. Germline values: CDR1 DFQATT, CDR2 SNEGSKA (reference sequence).

This chain joins TRBV19 and TRBJ1-5; 9 bases align to TRBD1. The CDR3 has 18 residues. Germline CDR1 is LNHDA and CDR2 is SQIVND (reference sequence). V lost 1 base and J lost 0; bases outside the gene matches: 7. CDR3 sequence reads: CASSIVGTGSVSNQPQHF. The DNA for the CDR3 is TGTGCCAGTAGTATAGTCGGGACAGGGAGTGTTAGCAATCAGCCCCAGCATTTT.

J is TRBJ2-7 and V is TRBV28, with 8 bases fitting TRBD1. Germline values: CDR1 MDHEN, CDR2 SYDVKM. The CDR3 is 17 residues long. V lost 6 bases and J lost 1; bases outside the gene matches: 14. Here the CDR3 DNA reads TGTGCCAGCAGGGTTAGACAGGGGTTCGAGTTTTCCTACGAGCAGTACTTC. Protein sequence: CASRVRQGFEFSYEQYF. Drawing the rest from reference TRBV28 and TRBJ2-7, the complete variable domain is DVKVTQSSRYLVKRTGEKVFLECVQDMDHENMFWYRQDPGLGLRLIYFSYDVKMKEKGDIPEGYSVSREKKERFSLILESASTNQTSMYLCASRVRQGFEFSYEQYFGPGTRLTVT.

This clonotype appeared a single time. The genes are TRBV9 and TRBJ2-1, with 8 positions matching TRBD2. Per germline, CDR1 SGDLS and CDR2 YYNGEE. CDR3 length equals 14 residues. J was trimmed by 8 bases and V by 3 bases; bases with no gene match: 7. The CDR3 loop is CASSAGLEGHEQFF. DNA of the CDR3: TGTGCCAGCAGCGCGGGACTAGAAGGTCATGAGCAGTTCTTC. The whole variable domain, filled in from reference TRBV9 and TRBJ2-1, reads DSGVTQTPKHLITATGQRVTLRCSPRSGDLSVYWYQQSLDQGLQFLIQYYNGEERAKGNILERFSAQQFPDLHSELNLSSLELGDSALYFCASSAGLEGHEQFFGPGTRLTVL.

The CDR3 region is CASSDWDGTDTQYF. The CDR3 bases are TGTGCCAGCAGTGATTGGGACGGCACAGATACGCAGTATTTT. The J gene is TRBJ2-3, the V gene TRBV28; D is possibly TRBD1 or TRBD2 (5 bases each). Germline V lookup: CDR1 MDHEN, CDR2 SYDVKM. The CDR3 contains 14 residues. V was trimmed by 5 bases and J by 1 base, leaving 10 bases between them.

This clonotype was counted a few times. The genes are TRBV4-3 and TRBJ2-7; possible D gene TRBD2, 5 bases. The V end lost 2 bases, the J end lost 4 bases, and 12 bases lay between the germline ends. From germline, CDR1 is LGHNA and CDR2 YSLEER. The CDR3 length is 14 residues. The CDR3 here is CASSQSWTSYEQYF. For the CDR3, the DNA is TGCGCCAGCAGCCAATCGTGGACTTCTTACGAGCAGTACTTC.

The chain is built from TRBV20-1 and TRBJ2-7, with 8 bases fitting TRBD2. Trimming removed 6 bases from V and 6 bases from J; junction bases left unmatched: 16. The CDR3 sequence is 15 residues long. Per the germline V gene, CDR1 is DFQATT and CDR2 is SNEGSKA (reference sequence). CDR3 amino acids: CSAPRERELLSEQYF. The CDR3 DNA sequence: TGCAGTGCCCCCAGAGAGCGGGAGCTTCTGAGCGAGCAGTACTTC.

A remark on this clonotype: This may stem from a read error, because a much larger clone lies one nucleotide away. The chain is built from TRBV27 and TRBJ1-1, with D unresolved. The germline V gene encodes CDR1 MNHEY and CDR2 SMNVEV (reference sequence). The CDR3 spans 13 residues. The CDR3 reads CAGSFYRQDEAFF. As DNA, the CDR3 is TGTGCCGGCAGTTTTTATAGGCAGGATGAAGCTTTCTTT.

As regards this clonotype: A read error is possible here, since a much larger clone lies one base away. This rearrangement joins TRBV15 to TRBJ1-4; 7 nucleotides agree with TRBD1. The CDR3 loop spans 14 amino acids. Germline CDR1 reads LNHNV; CDR2 reads YYDKDF (reference sequence). Unmatched junction bases numbered 4, after V lost 1 base and J lost 8 bases. CDR3 in amino acids: CATSRGTGSEKLFF. For the CDR3, the DNA is TGTGCCACCAGCAGAGGGACAGGATCCGAAAAACTGTTTTTT.

The rearrangement uses TRBV4-2 and TRBJ2-5; D is unresolved. The V and J ends lost 4 bases and 0 bases respectively, with 15 bases between them. The CDR3 runs 16 residues. CDR1 and CDR2 (germline): LGHNA, YNFKEQ. The CDR3 DNA reads TGTGCCAGCAGCCGCAGTCCGACCGCGTACCAAGAGACCCAGTACTTC. This encodes CASSRSPTAYQETQYF.

This rearrangement joins TRBV4-1 to TRBJ2-7; 7 bases are a match to TRBD2. CDR1 is MGHRA, CDR2 YSYEKL, per germline. The V segment lost 3 bases and the J segment 3 bases; nucleotides outside the gene matches: 14. The CDR3 has 17 amino acids. The CDR3 loop reads CASSHRTLTGGSYEQYF. The CDR3 DNA is TGCGCCAGCAGCCATAGAACCCTAACGGGAGGAAGCTACGAGCAGTACTTC.

A remark on this clonotype: This sequence may be a read error, since a much larger clone differs from it by one base. V is TRBV6-2 or TRBV6-3 and J is TRBJ2-1, with 8 bases aligning to TRBD2. CDR1 and CDR2 from the germline V gene are MNHEY and SVGEGT. The length of the CDR3 is 15 residues. The ends lost 2 bases at V and 10 bases at J; junction bases unmatched: 10. CDR3 residues: CASSYGGGPNYEQFF. The CDR3 coding sequence is TGTGCCAGCAGTTACGGCGGGGGGCCCAACTACGAGCAGTTCTTC.

This clonotype was seen more than once but under ten times. The chain links TRBV7-9 to TRBJ2-7; D is undetermined. V was pared by 1 base and J by 5 bases, with 12 bases between. Per the germline V gene, CDR1 is SEHNR and CDR2 is FQNEAQ (reference sequence). CDR3 length: 14 amino acids. CDR3 residues: CASSLVGQTHEQYF. CDR3 in DNA: TGTGCCAGCAGCTTAGTCGGGCAGACCCACGAGCAGTACTTC.

The table lists this clonotype with a few counts. CDR3 coding DNA: TGCGCCAGCAGCCGACCGGGACAGAATCAGCCCCAGCATTTT. Translated, it gives CASSRPGQNQPQHF. V usage is TRBV4-1 and J usage is TRBJ1-5, with 7 bases fitting TRBD1. Germline CDR1 MGHRA, CDR2 YSYEKL. The CDR3 has 14 residues. Trimming at V came to 4 bases and at J to 4 bases, leaving 4 bases not matched to a gene.

The chain employs TRBV2 and TRBJ2-7; D is perhaps TRBD2 (6 bases). This CDR3 has 12 amino acids. Germline CDR1 SNHLY, CDR2 FYNNEI. The V end was cut by 3 bases, the J end by 12 bases, with 15 bases between. CDR3 DNA sequence: TGTGCCAGCAGTGATCCGCCGGGGAGGAGGTACTTC. Translated: CASSDPPGRRYF. Full variable domain (outside the CDR3, taken from reference TRBV2 and TRBJ2-7): EPEVTQTPSHQVTQMGQEVILRCVPISNHLYFYWYRQILGQKVEFLVSFYNNEISEKSEIFDDQFSVERPDGSNFTLKIRSTKLEDSAMYFCASSDPPGRRYFGPGTRLTVT.

A few counts support this clonotype. The rearrangement uses TRBV4-2 and TRBJ1-1; D is perhaps TRBD1 (6 bases). This CDR3 has 15 amino acids. The ends were cut back, 1 base at V and 5 bases at J, with 14 bases in the middle. Per germline, CDR1 LGHNA and CDR2 YNFKEQ. CDR3 in DNA: TGTGCCAGCAGCCAAGCGGGGGGGGCTGGAACTGAAGCTTTCTTT. Protein sequence: CASSQAGGAGTEAFF.

In its sample, this clonotype was seen many times. The V gene is TRBV6-1, the J gene TRBJ1-1, with D possibly TRBD1 on 5 matching bases. Trimming left V 0 bases short and J 5 bases short, with 16 bases between. Germline V lookup: CDR1 MNHNS, CDR2 SASEGT. The CDR3 is 16 residues long. CDR3 sequence: CASSEAIGRVRTEAFF. The CDR3, as DNA: TGTGCCAGCAGTGAAGCGATCGGCAGGGTACGGACTGAAGCTTTCTTT.

This clonotype was counted a few times. This chain connects TRBV7-2 to TRBJ2-3; 7 nucleotides line up with TRBD2. Germline lookup yields CDR1 SGHTA and CDR2 FQGNSA. V trimming: 4 bases; J trimming: 7 bases; junction bases outside the gene matches: 14. This CDR3 comprises 16 residues. The CDR3 sequence: CASSSRWGRAQNTQYF. The CDR3 DNA is TGTGCCAGCAGCTCGAGATGGGGGAGGGCCCAGAATACGCAGTATTTT.

V usage is TRBV28 and J usage is TRBJ2-1, with TRBD2 identical over 7 bases. This CDR3 has 16 amino acids. The V gene's germline CDR1 is MDHEN and CDR2 SYDVKM. The V segment lost 2 bases and the J segment 3 bases; nucleotides outside the gene matches: 7. The CDR3 DNA reads as TGTGCCAGCAGTTTACGTGGGAGGGGCTTCTACAATGAGCAGTTCTTC. The encoded protein is CASSLRGRGFYNEQFF.